Following are 5 T cell receptor beta chains from one sample sequenced in a study of blood T cell repertoires in COVID-19. The protocol was immunoSEQ multiplex PCR, while the TCRdb copy is restricted to in-frame clones and leaves out a portion. The sample comprises 50,000 to 65,000 clones, 74% of which are singletons, and approximately 30% rests with the top ten. The material sequenced was peripheral blood. These receptors all come from an elderly woman with acute or convalescent COVID-19.

This clone is a singleton in its sample. The chain uses TRBV7-2 and TRBJ1-5, with a tentative D call TRBD1 (5 bases). Germline CDR1 SGHTA, CDR2 FQGNSA. Trimming cost V 5 bases and J 3 bases, with 14 bases left between them. CDR3 length equals 15 residues. In DNA form, the CDR3 reads TGTGCCAGCAGCACCCCGGGCAGGGCCAATCAGCCCCAGCATTTT. It specifies CASSTPGRANQPQHF.

The J gene is TRBJ2-7, the V gene TRBV7-2, with a possible D match to TRBD2 (5 bases). Germline CDR1 is SGHTA and CDR2 is FQGNSA. CDR3 length equals 13 residues. The V and J ends lost 7 bases and 5 bases respectively, with 15 bases between them. CDR3 coding DNA: TGTGCCAGCACCCTCGCGGGCCGAAACGAGCAGTACTTC. Its protein is CASTLAGRNEQYF. Supplemented by reference TRBV7-2 and TRBJ2-7, the full variable domain reads GAGVSQSPSNKVTEKGKDVELRCDPISGHTALYWYRQSLGQGLEFLIYFQGNSAPDKSGLPSDRFSAERTGGSVSTLTIQRTQQEDSAVYLCASTLAGRNEQYFGPGTRLTVT.

The chain employs TRBV2 and TRBJ2-7; D may be TRBD1 (5 bases). The CDR3 has 14 amino acids. Germline CDR1 SNHLY, CDR2 FYNNEI. With 7 bases removed from V and 3 bases from J, the gap between germline ends came to 16 bases. The CDR3 DNA sequence: TGTGCCAGCAACCCCCAAGGGGCAGTCTACGAGCAGTACTTC. This sequence encodes CASNPQGAVYEQYF.

The rearrangement links TRBV5-1 to TRBJ1-6; no firm D call. Trimming shortened V by 0 bases and J by 10 bases, and 14 bases separated the two germline ends. CDR1 SGHRS and CDR2 YFSETQ come from the germline V gene. The CDR3 is 15 amino acids. DNA of the CDR3: TGCGCCAGCAGCTTGGGGCCCGGCGCAGGCTCACCCCTCCACTTT. It specifies CASSLGPGAGSPLHF.

The chain carries TRBV5-4 and TRBJ2-4, with a weak D call TRBD2 (5 bases). The CDR3 has 16 amino acids. The V end was cut by 1 base, the J end by 6 bases, with 17 bases between. Germline CDR1 reads SGHNT; CDR2 reads YYREEE (reference sequence). Written as DNA, the CDR3 is TGTGCCAGCAGCTTGAGGCAGAGGACCGCGGGAAACATTCAGTACTTC. Its protein product is CASSLRQRTAGNIQYF. Combining the CDR3 with reference TRBV5-4 and TRBJ2-4 gives the whole variable domain ETGVTQSPTHLIKTRGQQVTLRCSSQSGHNTVSWYQQALGQGPQFIFQYYREEENGRGNFPPRFSGLQFPNYSSELNVNALELDDSALYLCASSLRQRTAGNIQYFGAGTRLSVL.